This TCR beta chain derives from a study of human T cells and chemical hapten exposure. Study summary: Enrolled patients were predominantly female and had alopecia areata, totalis or universalis.

The library tagged individual cDNA molecules with unique molecular identifiers. In TCRdb, the RACE reads were re-called with MiXCR into one record per CDR3 protein. The table has over 300,000 distinct CDR3 sequences, 5.1% seen once. This clonotype was recorded a few times. Time point meaning: pre-sensitization, week 0. Treatment in this sample: therapeutic diphenylcyclopropenone sensitization with weekly scalp DPC. V lost 3 bases to trimming and J lost 6 bases; unmatched junction nucleotides: 7. Germline-derived CDR1 and CDR2 are MNHEY and SMNVEV (reference sequence). The CDR3 runs 15 residues. The chain couples TRBV27 to TRBJ2-3, with 9 bases aligning to TRBD2. This receptor was taken from a woman aged 45-60 years with alopecia areata. Some clones in this sample may be carry-over from other donors' samples. This specimen consisted of whole blood, obtained in connection with sensitization to the hapten diphenylcyclopropenone (DPC). CDR3 DNA sequence: TGTGCCAGCAGTTTTGGCGGGAGGGCGTCGGATACGCAGTATTTT. Protein: CASSFGGRASDTQYF.